The rows below give T cell receptor beta chains drawn from one sample of a study of T cell repertoires in cytomegalovirus infection. A single record per CDR3 protein comes from TCRdb applying MiXCR to the reads. The sample yields over 300,000 distinct CDR3 sequences, around a sixth seen once. Sequencing was carried out using PBMCs. These receptors were taken from a human donor in good health (CMV status not recorded). Some clones in this sample may be carry-over from other donors' samples. Both conserved end residues are trimmed from each CDR3. Each record gives: D gene, V gene, J gene, CDR3 protein. The D gene is left open where the match is weak.

>TRBD2|TRBV4-1|TRBJ2-1
ASSQAGLGSGGYNEQF
>-|TRBV19|TRBJ2-7
ASRGLDYEQY
>TRBD2|TRBV7-6|TRBJ2-7
ASSLVWEGYEQY
>-|TRBV10-3|TRBJ2-7
AISEEGRPYEQY
>-|TRBV28|TRBJ2-2
ASRRDGGRNTGELF
>-|TRBV20-1|TRBJ2-7
SASPPPLYEQY
>TRBD1|TRBV10-3|TRBJ2-2
AITETGTGNTGELF
>-|TRBV6-5|TRBJ2-4
ASSYRVLGLDIQY
>TRBD1|TRBV10-3|TRBJ2-7
AISDRGQSYEQY
>TRBD1|TRBV7-2|TRBJ1-2
ASSPQTGGVGYGYT
>-|TRBV6-2/TRBV6-3|TRBJ1-2
ASRASRGSNYGYT
>-|TRBV10-3|TRBJ1-4
AIQDEDEKLF
>-|TRBV4-3|TRBJ1-1
ASSQDTVDEVWTEAF
>TRBD1|TRBV2|TRBJ2-5
ASSESAGGV
>-|TRBV2|TRBJ1-1
ASGGQPNTEAF
>TRBD1|TRBV5-1|TRBJ1-6
ASSLSRDRQSPLH
>TRBD1|TRBV28|TRBJ1-5
ASSSQGFQPQH
>-|TRBV7-2|TRBJ1-1
ASSLRQPTIEDAEAF
>-|TRBV4-1|TRBJ2-7
ASSQDQPLAGYEQY
>TRBD1|TRBV12-3/TRBV12-4|TRBJ2-7
ASSSPTGSGSYEQY
>-|TRBV7-9|TRBJ2-3
ASSLKALGRLPPGDTQY
>-|TRBV7-9|TRBJ2-4
ASSRGLFSDLAKNIQY
>TRBD2|TRBV7-8|TRBJ2-1
ASSLEASGRGGQF
>TRBD1|TRBV24-1|TRBJ1-1
ATSDSRTGITEAF
>TRBD1|TRBV20-1|TRBJ1-1
SARGGRGTTEAF
>TRBD2|TRBV7-2|TRBJ2-7
ASSLSLAGAWGYEQY
>TRBD1|TRBV10-3|TRBJ1-1
AITPTGEHTEAF
>-|TRBV7-9|TRBJ1-1
ASSTGTGRTEAF
>-|TRBV12-3/TRBV12-4|TRBJ1-5
ASSLAQGWEQPQH
>-|TRBV9|TRBJ2-6
ASSVGLRIASGANVLT
>TRBD1|TRBV12-3/TRBV12-4|TRBJ1-4
ASRQTTGDEKLF
>TRBD1|TRBV27|TRBJ1-1
ASSWQTGGRTEAF
>-|TRBV27|TRBJ1-4
ASTTGAVEKLF
>-|TRBV20-1|TRBJ2-1
SARDGSSAPYNEQF
>TRBD1|TRBV23-1|TRBJ1-6
ASSQLCRGSNNSPLH
>-|TRBV19|TRBJ1-5
ASSMDQYNQPQH
>-|TRBV27|TRBJ1-4
ASSGGGTNEKLF
>-|TRBV11-2|TRBJ1-1
ASSLGAGRNTEAF
>-|TRBV6-2/TRBV6-3|TRBJ2-5
ASSNYVGWEKETQY
>TRBD2|TRBV4-1|TRBJ2-5
ASSQVVLAGGPSNGAQY
>TRBD1|TRBV7-2|TRBJ2-7
ASSLTFPPGQGYSYEQY
>-|TRBV7-2|TRBJ2-5
ASSPLYREAQY
>-|TRBV28|TRBJ2-7
ASSLPSDRRNLERYEQY
>-|TRBV6-2/TRBV6-3|TRBJ2-1
ASSFDYYNEQF
>-|TRBV28|TRBJ1-1
ASSLYGAPNTEAF
>-|TRBV7-9|TRBJ2-2
ASSLRLDTGELF
>-|TRBV7-2|TRBJ1-6
ASSLEGSVSYNSPLH
>-|TRBV2|TRBJ1-1
ASTAGGTEAF
>-|TRBV5-4|TRBJ2-5
ASSITAQETQY